This T cell receptor (beta chain) was identified in a study of blood T cell repertoires in COVID-19. The sample holds one count of this clone. This CDR3 spans 15 amino acids. Germline lookup yields CDR1 SQVTM and CDR2 ANQGSEA. The V gene lost 1 base and the J gene lost 0 bases, with 10 bases spanning the gap. Sequenced by immunoSEQ multiplex PCR; TCRdb stores in-frame clones only, minus some. The repertoire holds about 140,000 clones, 80% to 85% seen once, with 4% in the top ten. The V and J genes are TRBV29-1 and TRBJ2-1; no clear D. The clonotype comes from an older woman with acute or convalescent COVID-19. The sample was peripheral blood. CDR3: CSVEVMAASYNEQFF. In DNA form, the CDR3 reads TGCAGCGTTGAAGTTATGGCGGCCTCCTACAATGAGCAGTTCTTC.